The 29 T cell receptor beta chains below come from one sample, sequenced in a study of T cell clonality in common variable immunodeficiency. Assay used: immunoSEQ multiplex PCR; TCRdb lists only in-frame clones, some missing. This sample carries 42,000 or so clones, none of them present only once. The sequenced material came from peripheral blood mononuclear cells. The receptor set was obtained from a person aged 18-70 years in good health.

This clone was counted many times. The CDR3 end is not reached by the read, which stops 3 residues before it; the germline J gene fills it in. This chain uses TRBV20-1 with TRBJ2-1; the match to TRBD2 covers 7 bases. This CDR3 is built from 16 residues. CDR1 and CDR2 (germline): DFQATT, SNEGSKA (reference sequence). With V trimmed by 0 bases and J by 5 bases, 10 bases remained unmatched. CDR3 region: CSARDSGTSVNNEQFF. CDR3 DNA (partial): TGCAGTGCTAGAGATTCCGGTACTAGCGTAAACAATGAG.

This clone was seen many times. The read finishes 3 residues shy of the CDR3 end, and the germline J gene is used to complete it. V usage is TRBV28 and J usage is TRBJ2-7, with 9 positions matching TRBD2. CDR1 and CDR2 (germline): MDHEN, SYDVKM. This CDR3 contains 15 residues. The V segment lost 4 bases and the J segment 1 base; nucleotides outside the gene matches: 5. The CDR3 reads CASSSIAGVSYEQYF. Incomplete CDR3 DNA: TGTGCCAGCAGTTCGATAGCGGGAGTTTCCTACGAG.

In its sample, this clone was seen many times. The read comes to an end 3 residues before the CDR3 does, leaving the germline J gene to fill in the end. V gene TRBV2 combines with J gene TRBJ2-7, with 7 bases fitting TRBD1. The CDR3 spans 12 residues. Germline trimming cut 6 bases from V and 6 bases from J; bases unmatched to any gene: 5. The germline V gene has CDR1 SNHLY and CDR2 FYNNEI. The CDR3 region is CASSPTGLEQYF. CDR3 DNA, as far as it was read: TGTGCCAGCAGCCCGACAGGGCTCGAG.

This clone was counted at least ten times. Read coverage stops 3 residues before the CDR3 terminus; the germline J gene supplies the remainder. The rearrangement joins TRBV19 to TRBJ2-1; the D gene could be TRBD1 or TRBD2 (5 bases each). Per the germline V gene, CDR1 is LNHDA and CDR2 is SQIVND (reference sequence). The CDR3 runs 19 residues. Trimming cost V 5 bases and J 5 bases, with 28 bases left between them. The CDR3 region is CASSPRQSGSPHLNNEQFF. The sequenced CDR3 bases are TGTGCCAGTAGTCCGAGACAGTCAGGGAGCCCTCACCTAAACAATGAG.

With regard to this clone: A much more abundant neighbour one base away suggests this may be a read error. The CDR3 sequence: CASSKGTAPYEQYF. The DNA read from the CDR3 is TGTGCCAGCAGCAAAGGGACAGCCCCCTACGAG. The chain links TRBV7-9 to TRBJ2-7; the match to TRBD1 covers 7 bases. Coverage ceases 3 residues before the CDR3 finishes, and the germline J gene fills in the end. This CDR3 is 14 amino acids long. Germline V gene sequence: CDR1 SEHNR, CDR2 FQNEAQ (reference sequence). J gave up 2 bases and V 5 bases, and 6 bases lay outside the gene matches.

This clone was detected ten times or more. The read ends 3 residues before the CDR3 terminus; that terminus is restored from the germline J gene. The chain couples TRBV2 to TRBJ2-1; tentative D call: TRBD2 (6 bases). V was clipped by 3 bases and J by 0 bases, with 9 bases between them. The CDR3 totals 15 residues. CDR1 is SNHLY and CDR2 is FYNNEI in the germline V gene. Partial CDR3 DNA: TGTGCCAGCAGTGACCAGCGGGCCTCCTACAATGAG. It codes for CASSDQRASYNE. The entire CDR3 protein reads CASSDQRASYNEQFF. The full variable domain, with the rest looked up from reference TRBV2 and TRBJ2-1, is EPEVTQTPSHQVTQMGQEVILRCVPISNHLYFYWYRQILGQKVEFLVSFYNNEISEKSEIFDDQFSVERPDGSNFTLKIRSTKLEDSAMYFCASSDQRASYNEQFFGPGTRLTVL.

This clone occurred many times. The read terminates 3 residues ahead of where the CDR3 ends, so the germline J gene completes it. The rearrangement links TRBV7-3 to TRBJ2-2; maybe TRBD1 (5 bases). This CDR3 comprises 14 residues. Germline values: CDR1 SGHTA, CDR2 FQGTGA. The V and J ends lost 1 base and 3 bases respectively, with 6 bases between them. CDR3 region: CASSLSRDTGELFF. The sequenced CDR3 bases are TGTGCCAGCAGCTTAAGCAGGGACACCGGGGAG.

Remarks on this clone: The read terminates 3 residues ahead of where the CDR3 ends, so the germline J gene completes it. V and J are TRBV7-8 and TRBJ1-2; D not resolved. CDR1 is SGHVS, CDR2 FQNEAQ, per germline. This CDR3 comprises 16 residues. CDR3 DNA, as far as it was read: TGTGCCAGCAGCCAGATAGCGGGAGGGTCATCAGATACC. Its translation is CASSQIAGGSSDT. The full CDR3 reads CASSQIAGGSSDTYTF.

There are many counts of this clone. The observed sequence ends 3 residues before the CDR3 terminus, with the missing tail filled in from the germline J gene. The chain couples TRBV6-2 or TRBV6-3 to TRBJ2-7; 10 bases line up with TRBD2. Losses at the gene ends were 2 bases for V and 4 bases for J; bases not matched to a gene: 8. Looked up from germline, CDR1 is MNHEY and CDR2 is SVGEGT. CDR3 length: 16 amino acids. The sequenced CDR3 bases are TGTGCCAGCAGTTACCCCTCGGCTAGCGGGAGTTACGAG. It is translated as CASSYPSASGSYE. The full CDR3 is CASSYPSASGSYEQYF.

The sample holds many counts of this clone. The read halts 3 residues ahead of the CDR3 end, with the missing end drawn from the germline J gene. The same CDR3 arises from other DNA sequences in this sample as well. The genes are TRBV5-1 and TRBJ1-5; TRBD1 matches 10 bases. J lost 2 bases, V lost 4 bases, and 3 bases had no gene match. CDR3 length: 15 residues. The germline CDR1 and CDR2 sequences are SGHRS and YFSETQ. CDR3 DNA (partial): TGCGCCAGCAGCCCAGGGACAGGGGGCAATCAGCCC. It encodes CASSPGTGGNQP. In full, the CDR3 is CASSPGTGGNQPQHF.

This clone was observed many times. The CDR3 protein is CASRDRGLGETQYF. The sequenced part of the CDR3 DNA is TGTGCCAGCAGGGACAGGGGGTTAGGGGAGACC. The genes are TRBV2 and TRBJ2-5; 10 nucleotides match TRBD1. The CDR3 end is not reached by the read, which stops 3 residues before it; the germline J gene fills it in. CDR1 and CDR2 from the germline V gene are SNHLY and FYNNEI. The CDR3 totals 14 residues. V was pared by 6 bases and J by 5 bases, with 6 bases of the junction left unmatched.

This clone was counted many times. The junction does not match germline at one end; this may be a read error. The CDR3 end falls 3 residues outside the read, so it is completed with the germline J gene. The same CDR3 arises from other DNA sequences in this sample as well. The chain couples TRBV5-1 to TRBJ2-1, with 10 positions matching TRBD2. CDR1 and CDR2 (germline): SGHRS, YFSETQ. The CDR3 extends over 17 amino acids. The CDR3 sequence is CASSFLSSGSSHNEQFF. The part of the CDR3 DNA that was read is TGCGCCAGCAGTTTTTTATCTAGCGGGAGCTCCCACAATGAG.

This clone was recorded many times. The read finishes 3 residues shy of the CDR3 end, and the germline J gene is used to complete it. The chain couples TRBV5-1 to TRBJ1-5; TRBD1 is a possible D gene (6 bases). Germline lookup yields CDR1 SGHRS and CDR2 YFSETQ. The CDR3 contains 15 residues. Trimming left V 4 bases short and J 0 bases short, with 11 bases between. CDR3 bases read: TGCGCCAGCAGCATTACAGGGAATAGCAATCAGCCC. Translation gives CASSITGNSNQP. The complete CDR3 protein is CASSITGNSNQPQHF.

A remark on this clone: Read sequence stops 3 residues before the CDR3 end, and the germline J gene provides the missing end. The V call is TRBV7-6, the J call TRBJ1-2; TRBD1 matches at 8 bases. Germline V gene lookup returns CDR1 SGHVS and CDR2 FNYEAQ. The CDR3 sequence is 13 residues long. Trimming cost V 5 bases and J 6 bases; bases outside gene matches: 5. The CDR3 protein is CASSGDRGDGYTF. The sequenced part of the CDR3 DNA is TGTGCCAGCAGCGGCGACAGGGGCGATGGC. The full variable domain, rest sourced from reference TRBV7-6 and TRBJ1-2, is GAGVSQSPRYKVTKRGQDVALRCDPISGHVSLYWYRQALGQGPEFLTYFNYEAQQDKSGLPNDRFSAERPEGSISTLTIQRTEQRDSAMYRCASSGDRGDGYTFGSGTRLTVV.

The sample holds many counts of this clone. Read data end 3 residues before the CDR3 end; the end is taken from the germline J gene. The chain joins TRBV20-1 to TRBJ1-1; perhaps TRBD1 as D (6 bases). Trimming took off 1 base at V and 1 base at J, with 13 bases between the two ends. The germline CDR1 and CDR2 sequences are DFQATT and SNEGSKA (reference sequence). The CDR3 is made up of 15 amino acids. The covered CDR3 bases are TGCAGTGCTAGAGGCGGGACACCAACGAACACTGAA. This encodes CSARGGTPTNTE. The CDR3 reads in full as CSARGGTPTNTEAFF.

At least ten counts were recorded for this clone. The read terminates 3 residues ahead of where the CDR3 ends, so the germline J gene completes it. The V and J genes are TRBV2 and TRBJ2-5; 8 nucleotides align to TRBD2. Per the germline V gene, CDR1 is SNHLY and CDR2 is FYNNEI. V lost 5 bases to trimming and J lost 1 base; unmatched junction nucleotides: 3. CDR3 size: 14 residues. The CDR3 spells CASSPTSAQETQYF. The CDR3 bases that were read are TGTGCCAGCAGTCCGACTAGCGCCCAAGAGACC.

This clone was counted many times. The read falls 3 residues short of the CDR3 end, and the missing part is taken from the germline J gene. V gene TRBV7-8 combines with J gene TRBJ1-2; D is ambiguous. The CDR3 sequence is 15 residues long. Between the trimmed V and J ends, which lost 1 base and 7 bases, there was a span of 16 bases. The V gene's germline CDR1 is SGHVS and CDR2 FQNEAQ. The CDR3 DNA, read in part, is TGTGCCAGCAGCTTAGATCGACTTATGAGGCGTGGC. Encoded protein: CASSLDRLMRRG. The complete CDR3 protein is CASSLDRLMRRGYTF.

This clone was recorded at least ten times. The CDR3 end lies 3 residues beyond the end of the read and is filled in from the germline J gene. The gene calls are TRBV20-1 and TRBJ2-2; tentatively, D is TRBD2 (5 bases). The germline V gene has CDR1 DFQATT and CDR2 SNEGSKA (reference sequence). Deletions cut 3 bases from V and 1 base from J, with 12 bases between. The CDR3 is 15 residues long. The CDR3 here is CSASTAAENTGELFF. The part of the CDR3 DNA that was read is TGCAGTGCTAGTACAGCGGCCGAGAACACCGGGGAG.

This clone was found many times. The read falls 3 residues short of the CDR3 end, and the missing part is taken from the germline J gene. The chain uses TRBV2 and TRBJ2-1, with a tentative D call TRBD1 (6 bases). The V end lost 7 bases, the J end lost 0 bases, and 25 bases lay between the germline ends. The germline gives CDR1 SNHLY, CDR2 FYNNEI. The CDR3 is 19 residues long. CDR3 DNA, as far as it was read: TGTGCCAGCACCCCAACAGGGTACAGCGCGAGGAGCTCCTACAATGAG. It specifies CASTPTGYSARSSYNE. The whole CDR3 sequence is CASTPTGYSARSSYNEQFF.

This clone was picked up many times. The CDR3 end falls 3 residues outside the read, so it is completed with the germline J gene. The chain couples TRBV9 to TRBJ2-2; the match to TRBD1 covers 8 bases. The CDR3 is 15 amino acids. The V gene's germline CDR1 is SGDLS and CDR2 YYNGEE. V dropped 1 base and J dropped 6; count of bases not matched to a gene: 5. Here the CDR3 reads CASSVRGQGPGELFF. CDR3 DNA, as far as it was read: TGTGCCAGCAGCGTACGCGGACAGGGACCCGGGGAG.

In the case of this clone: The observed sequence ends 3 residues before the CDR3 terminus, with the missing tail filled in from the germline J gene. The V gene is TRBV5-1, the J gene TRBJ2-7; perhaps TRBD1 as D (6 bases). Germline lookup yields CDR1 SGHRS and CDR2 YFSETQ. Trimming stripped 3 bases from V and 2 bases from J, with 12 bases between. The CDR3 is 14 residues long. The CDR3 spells CASSSTGPTYEQYF. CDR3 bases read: TGCGCCAGCAGCTCGACAGGCCCCACCTACGAG.

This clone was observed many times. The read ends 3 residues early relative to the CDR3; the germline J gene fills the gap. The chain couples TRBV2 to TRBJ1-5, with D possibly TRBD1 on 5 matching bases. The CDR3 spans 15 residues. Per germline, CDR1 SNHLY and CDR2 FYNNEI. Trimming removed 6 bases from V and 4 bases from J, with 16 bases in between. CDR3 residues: CASRGLSTENQPQHF. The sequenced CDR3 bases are TGTGCCAGCAGAGGATTGTCGACAGAGAATCAGCCC. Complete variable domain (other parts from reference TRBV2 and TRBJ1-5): EPEVTQTPSHQVTQMGQEVILRCVPISNHLYFYWYRQILGQKVEFLVSFYNNEISEKSEIFDDQFSVERPDGSNFTLKIRSTKLEDSAMYFCASRGLSTENQPQHFGDGTRLSIL.

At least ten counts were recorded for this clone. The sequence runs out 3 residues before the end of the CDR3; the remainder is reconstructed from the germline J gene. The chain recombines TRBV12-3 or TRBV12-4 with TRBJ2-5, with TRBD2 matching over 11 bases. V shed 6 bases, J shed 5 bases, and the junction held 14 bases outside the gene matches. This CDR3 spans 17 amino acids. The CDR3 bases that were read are TGTGCCAGCAGCCCAGGGACTAGCGGCCAGGGGTGGGAGACC. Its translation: CASSPGTSGQGWET. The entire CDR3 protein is CASSPGTSGQGWETQYF.

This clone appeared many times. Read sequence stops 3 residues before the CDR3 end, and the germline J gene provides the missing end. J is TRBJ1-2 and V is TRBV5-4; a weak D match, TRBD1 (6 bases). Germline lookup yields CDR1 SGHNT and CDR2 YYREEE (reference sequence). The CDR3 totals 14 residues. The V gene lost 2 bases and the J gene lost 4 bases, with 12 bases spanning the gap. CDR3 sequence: CASSLENRAYGYTF. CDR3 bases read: TGTGCCAGCAGCTTAGAAAACAGGGCCTATGGC.

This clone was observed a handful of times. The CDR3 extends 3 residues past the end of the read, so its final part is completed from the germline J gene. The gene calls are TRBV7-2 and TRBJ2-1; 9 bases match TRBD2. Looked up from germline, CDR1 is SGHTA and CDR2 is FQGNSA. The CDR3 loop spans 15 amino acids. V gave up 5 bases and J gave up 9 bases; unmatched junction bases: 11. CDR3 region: CASSPRTSEIGEQFF. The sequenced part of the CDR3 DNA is TGTGCCAGCAGCCCCCGGACTAGCGAAATCGGTGAG. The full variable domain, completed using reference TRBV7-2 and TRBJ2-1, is GAGVSQSPSNKVTEKGKDVELRCDPISGHTALYWYRQSLGQGLEFLIYFQGNSAPDKSGLPSDRFSAERTGGSVSTLTIQRTQQEDSAVYLCASSPRTSEIGEQFFGPGTRLTVL.

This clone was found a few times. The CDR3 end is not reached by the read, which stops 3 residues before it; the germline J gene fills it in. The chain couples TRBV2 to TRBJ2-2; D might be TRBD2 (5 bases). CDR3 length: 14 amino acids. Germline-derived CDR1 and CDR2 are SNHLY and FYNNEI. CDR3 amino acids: CASSDRQTNEKLFF. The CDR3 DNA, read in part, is TGTGCCAGCAGTGACCGGCAGACTAATGAAAAG.

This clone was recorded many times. The CDR3 loop reads CSASGGRFYNEQFF. Partial CDR3 DNA: TGCAGTGCTAGTGGGGGGAGATTCTACAATGAG. V is TRBV20-1 and J is TRBJ2-1; tentative D call: TRBD2 (6 bases). The read ends 3 residues early relative to the CDR3; the germline J gene fills the gap. CDR1 is DFQATT, CDR2 SNEGSKA, per germline (reference sequence). CDR3 size: 14 residues. Trimming took off 3 bases at V and 3 bases at J, with 12 bases between the two ends.

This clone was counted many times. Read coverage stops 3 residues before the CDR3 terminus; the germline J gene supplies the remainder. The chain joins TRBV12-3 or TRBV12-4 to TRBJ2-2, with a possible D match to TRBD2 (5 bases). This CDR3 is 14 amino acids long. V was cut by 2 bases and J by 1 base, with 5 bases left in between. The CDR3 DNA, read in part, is TGTGCCAGCAGTTTACGGGGGAACACCGGGGAG. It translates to CASSLRGNTGE. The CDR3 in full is CASSLRGNTGELFF.

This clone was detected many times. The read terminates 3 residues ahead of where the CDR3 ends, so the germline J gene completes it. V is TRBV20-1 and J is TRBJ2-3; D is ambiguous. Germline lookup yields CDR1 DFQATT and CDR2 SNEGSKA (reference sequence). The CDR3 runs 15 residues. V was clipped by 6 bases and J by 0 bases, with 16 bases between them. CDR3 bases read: TGCAGTGCGCAATCTCTAGATGCTAGCACAGATACG. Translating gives CSAQSLDASTDT. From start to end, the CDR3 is CSAQSLDASTDTQYF.